The 21 T cell receptor beta chains below all came from one sample that was sequenced in a study of vaccination and CD4 T cells after COVID-19. The sample's treatment: roughly 10-day PBMC culture with coronavirus spike peptide pools or control peptides (ViraFEST assay). Their antigens remain unidentified. With the Oncomine TCR Beta short-read assay, DNA from cultured CD4+ T cells was sequenced. TCRdb re-analysed the PCR reads in MiXCR, keeping a single row per CDR3 protein. The sample records under 20,000 distinct CDR3 sequences, more than 20% being singletons. Source material: cultured CD4+ T cells from blood. These TCRs come from a human donor with COVID-19.

This clonotype is categorized as medium-sized (0.01 to 0.1%). The V gene is TRBV7-8, the J gene TRBJ1-2, with TRBD1 matching over 10 bases. J lost 7 bases, V lost 6 bases, and 5 bases had no gene match. This CDR3 region has 13 residues. Germline V CDR1 and CDR2: SGHVS, FQNEAQ. CDR3 residues: CASRPDRGLGYTF. The CDR3 bases are TGTGCCAGCAGACCAGACAGGGGGCTTGGCTACACCTTC.

This clonotype was counted between two and nine times. The chain recombines TRBV28 with TRBJ1-2, with 7 bases lining up with TRBD1. Germline V gene data show CDR1 as MDHEN and CDR2 as SYDVKM. This CDR3 is built from 13 residues. Here the CDR3 reads CALGGGPRRGYTF. DNA of the CDR3: TGTGCACTCGGAGGGGGCCCCAGAAGAGGCTACACCTTC.

The rearrangement uses TRBV20-1 and TRBJ2-1; 11 nucleotides match TRBD2. The CDR3 has 16 residues. The ends lost 2 bases at V and 2 bases at J; junction bases unmatched: 5. Germline CDR1 DFQATT, CDR2 SNEGSKA (reference sequence). This chain's CDR3 is CSARSPGLAAYNEQFF. The CDR3 DNA sequence: TGCAGTGCTAGATCCCCGGGACTAGCGGCCTACAATGAGCAGTTCTTC.

The chain employs TRBV5-1 and TRBJ1-2; D may be TRBD1 (6 bases). This CDR3 region has 14 residues. Per the germline V gene, CDR1 is SGHRS and CDR2 is YFSETQ. V lost 6 bases to trimming and J lost 0 bases, with 12 bases between them. CDR3 sequence (DNA): TGCGCCAGCACCAGTGGACAGACTAACTATGGCTACACCTTC. Protein sequence: CASTSGQTNYGYTF.

The CDR3 DNA reads as TGTGCCACCAGCAGAGATAGGGCAGGCGAAGCTTTCTTT. This encodes CATSRDRAGEAFF. V gene TRBV15 combines with J gene TRBJ1-1; no clear D gene. Trimming took 0 bases from V and 8 from J, leaving 10 bases between them. The CDR3 totals 13 residues. Germline CDR1 is LNHNV and CDR2 is YYDKDF (reference sequence).

This clonotype was recorded a few times. The chain links TRBV7-2 to TRBJ2-7, with 12 bases identical to TRBD2. Germline V gives CDR1 SGHTA, CDR2 FQGNSA. V shed 5 bases and J 2 bases; nucleotides not matched to a gene: 4. This CDR3 is built from 15 residues. CDR3 residues: CASSLTSGGTYEQYF. The CDR3 DNA reads TGTGCCAGCAGCCTGACTAGCGGGGGTACCTACGAGCAGTACTTC.

This clonotype counts as medium-sized. The genes are TRBV27 and TRBJ2-2; maybe TRBD1 (6 bases). The CDR3 covers 16 residues. Trimming took off 5 bases at V and 0 bases at J, with 13 bases between the two ends. Germline loops: CDR1 MNHEY, CDR2 SMNVEV (reference sequence). The CDR3 coding sequence is TGTGCCAGCAGTCCGTGGACAGACCCGAACACCGGGGAGCTGTTTTTT. This gives the protein CASSPWTDPNTGELFF.

This clonotype was seen a handful of times. This chain links TRBV2 with TRBJ1-1; D is ambiguous. With 5 bases removed from V and 5 bases from J, the gap between germline ends came to 3 bases. The germline gives CDR1 SNHLY, CDR2 FYNNEI. The CDR3 has 10 residues. The CDR3 here is CASSWTEAFF. The DNA of the CDR3 is TGTGCCAGCAGTTGGACTGAAGCTTTCTTT.

This clonotype is deemed medium-sized. This rearrangement joins TRBV20-1 to TRBJ1-6, with D perhaps matching TRBD1 (5 bases). V was shortened by 5 bases and J by 10 bases, with 15 bases between the two germline ends. This CDR3 is 13 amino acids long. CDR1 and CDR2 from the germline V gene are DFQATT and SNEGSKA (reference sequence). This CDR3 reads CSASSEPGSPLHF. CDR3 nucleotides: TGCAGTGCTTCCTCCGAGCCAGGGTCACCCCTCCACTTT.

The V gene is TRBV11-3, the J gene TRBJ2-5, with 10 bases fitting TRBD1. Trimming removed 5 bases from V and 1 base from J; junction bases left unmatched: 4. The CDR3 contains 15 residues. CDR1 is SGHNT and CDR2 is YENEEA in the germline V gene. The CDR3 here is CASSAGQGTQETQYF. CDR3 DNA sequence: TGTGCCAGCAGCGCGGGACAGGGGACCCAAGAGACCCAGTACTTC.

This clonotype was counted between two and nine times. This chain uses TRBV20-1 with TRBJ2-2, with D possibly TRBD1 on 6 matching bases. V dropped 8 bases and J dropped 4 bases, with 14 bases sitting between them. The germline V gene encodes CDR1 DFQATT and CDR2 SNEGSKA (reference sequence). The CDR3 sequence is 13 residues long. The CDR3 protein is CSLLKQGTGELFF. CDR3 coding DNA: TGCAGTCTACTGAAACAGGGCACCGGGGAGCTGTTTTTT.

By sample fraction, this clonotype is medium-sized (0.01 to 0.1%). The chain has TRBV7-6 and TRBJ1-5, with 8 bases aligning to TRBD1. Germline V gene data show CDR1 as SGHVS and CDR2 as FNYEAQ. J gave up 3 bases and V 1 base, and 2 bases lay outside the gene matches. The CDR3 has 15 residues. The DNA of the CDR3 is TGTGCCAGCAGCTTAGAACAGGGGGACAATCAGCCCCAGCATTTT. Its translation is CASSLEQGDNQPQHF.

V is TRBV19 and J is TRBJ2-7; D perhaps matches TRBD2 (5 bases). The CDR3 length is 14 residues. V lost 8 bases and J 6 bases, leaving 20 bases between the germline ends. Germline V lookup: CDR1 LNHDA, CDR2 SQIVND (reference sequence). The CDR3 region is CASPPGRVRVEQYF. The CDR3 DNA follows: TGTGCCAGTCCACCGGGTAGGGTGAGGGTCGAGCAGTACTTC.

This clonotype was observed a few times. The gene calls are TRBV20-1 and TRBJ2-3, with 7 bases matching TRBD2. V was clipped by 5 bases and J by 2 bases; unmatched bases: 10. The CDR3 runs 15 residues. Looked up from germline, CDR1 is DFQATT and CDR2 is SNEGSKA (reference sequence). DNA of the CDR3: TGCAGTGCTGGTACTGGCGGGGGAATCACAGATACGCAGTATTTT. Its translation is CSAGTGGGITDTQYF.

This clonotype has just a few counts. This chain connects TRBV20-1 to TRBJ2-2, with D perhaps matching TRBD2 (7 bases). V lost 0 bases and J 5 bases, leaving 13 bases between the germline ends. CDR3 length: 15 residues. CDR1 is DFQATT, CDR2 SNEGSKA, per germline (reference sequence). The CDR3, as DNA: TGCAGTGCTAGAGATCGAGGGGGGGGTACCGGGGAGCTGTTTTTT. Translated, it gives CSARDRGGGTGELFF.

This sequence joins TRBV27 and TRBJ2-2, with TRBD1 matching 7 bases. The V and J ends lost 3 bases and 7 bases, in that order; junction bases with no gene match: 5. Per the germline V gene, CDR1 is MNHEY and CDR2 is SMNVEV (reference sequence). This CDR3 is 14 amino acids long. In nucleotides, the CDR3 is TGTGCCAGCAGTTTGTCCAGGGGGAGCGGGGAGCTGTTTTTT. It is translated as CASSLSRGSGELFF.

The chain joins TRBV5-4 to TRBJ1-1; 10 positions match TRBD1. With V trimmed by 4 bases and J by 3 bases, 9 bases remained unmatched. The CDR3 totals 16 residues. CDR1 SGHNT and CDR2 YYREEE come from the germline V gene (reference sequence). The CDR3 region has the DNA TGTGCCAGCAGCATCCTTGACAGGGGGCGATACACTGAAGCTTTCTTT. Its translation: CASSILDRGRYTEAFF.

This clonotype was counted only a few times. The V and J genes are TRBV2 and TRBJ2-7; D call uncertain. Germline CDR1 is SNHLY and CDR2 is FYNNEI. V was trimmed by 4 bases and J by 4 bases, leaving 5 bases between them. This CDR3 has 11 residues. In nucleotides, the CDR3 is TGTGCCAGCAGTGGGTCTTACGAGCAGTACTTC. This codes for CASSGSYEQYF.

The chain has TRBV2 and TRBJ1-5; D uncertain. V lost 5 bases, J lost 3 bases, and 14 bases lay in between. CDR3 size: 15 residues. Germline loops: CDR1 SNHLY, CDR2 FYNNEI. The CDR3 protein is CASSPAAGDNQPQHF. CDR3 nucleotide sequence: TGTGCCAGCAGTCCAGCGGCAGGAGACAATCAGCCCCAGCATTTT. The variable domain in full, with the rest retrieved from reference TRBV2 and TRBJ1-5, is EPEVTQTPSHQVTQMGQEVILRCVPISNHLYFYWYRQILGQKVEFLVSFYNNEISEKSEIFDDQFSVERPDGSNFTLKIRSTKLEDSAMYFCASSPAAGDNQPQHFGDGTRLSIL.

This clonotype turned up a few times. The chain links TRBV7-9 to TRBJ2-5, with TRBD2 identical over 11 bases. CDR3 length: 15 amino acids. Germline V CDR1 and CDR2: SEHNR, FQNEAQ (reference sequence). V shed 6 bases, J shed 5 bases, and the junction held 8 bases outside the gene matches. CDR3 nucleotide sequence: TGTGCCAGCAGATCCTTAGCGGGGGGGTTGGAGACCCAGTACTTC. Translation gives CASRSLAGGLETQYF.

By frequency in the sample, this clonotype is medium-sized. The chain uses TRBV7-6 and TRBJ1-5; the D is unclear. Trimming pared 1 base from V and 0 bases from J, leaving 7 bases between. Germline lookup yields CDR1 SGHVS and CDR2 FNYEAQ. This CDR3 region has 15 residues. CDR3 in amino acids: CASSLDKGSNQPQHF. CDR3 nucleotide sequence: TGTGCCAGCAGCTTAGACAAGGGTAGCAATCAGCCCCAGCATTTT.